The 8 T cell receptor beta chains reported below all come from one sample, sequenced in a study of shared clonotypes between healthy human individuals. Repertoires were generated with immunoSEQ multiplex PCR, while TCRdb's copy carries only in-frame clones and drops some. The profile covers over a million clones, with about 80% appearing a single time and about 1.4% taken by the ten largest. Sequenced: memory CD4+ T cells sorted from blood. This sample's subset: CD45RA-negative fraction. These receptors came from a man in his late teens or twenties in good health.

The chain couples TRBV4-1 to TRBJ2-3; 8 positions match TRBD2. CDR3 length: 16 amino acids. Germline CDR1 and CDR2: MGHRA and YSYEKL. After removal of 0 bases from V and 11 bases from J, the junction contained 13 bases not matched to a gene. DNA of the CDR3: TGCGCCAGCAGCCAAGAAGGAAGTAGCGGGACTGGGGGGCAGTATTTT. Translating gives CASSQEGSSGTGGQYF.

This chain connects TRBV2 to TRBJ1-2; D gene ambiguous. V lost 6 bases, J lost 0 bases, and 14 bases lay in between. Germline CDR1 is SNHLY and CDR2 is FYNNEI. The CDR3 covers 15 residues. The CDR3 spells CASRYLRESNYGYTF. CDR3 nucleotide sequence: TGTGCCAGCAGGTACCTCCGGGAATCTAACTATGGCTACACCTTC.

J is TRBJ2-1 and V is TRBV7-2, with D perhaps TRBD2 (5 bases). The length of the CDR3 is 12 residues. Between the trimmed V and J ends, which lost 2 bases and 9 bases, there was a span of 8 bases. CDR1 and CDR2 from the germline V gene are SGHTA and FQGNSA. The CDR3, as DNA: TGTGCCAGCAGCTTAAGGGCGGGTGAGCAGTTCTTC. Encoded protein: CASSLRAGEQFF.

The rearrangement links TRBV2 to TRBJ1-4; D ambiguous. The germline V gene has CDR1 SNHLY and CDR2 FYNNEI. The CDR3 is 13 residues long. V was shortened by 8 bases and J by 0 bases, with 7 bases between the two germline ends. This CDR3 is CASRPSTNEKLFF. The CDR3 DNA sequence: TGTGCCAGCCGGCCTTCAACTAATGAAAAACTGTTTTTT. Combining the CDR3 with reference TRBV2 and TRBJ1-4 gives the whole variable domain EPEVTQTPSHQVTQMGQEVILRCVPISNHLYFYWYRQILGQKVEFLVSFYNNEISEKSEIFDDQFSVERPDGSNFTLKIRSTKLEDSAMYFCASRPSTNEKLFFGSGTQLSVL.

The chain employs TRBV28 and TRBJ1-3; 10 bases fit TRBD1. The CDR3 is made up of 15 amino acids. Trimming removed 6 bases from V and 2 bases from J; junction bases left unmatched: 4. Germline V lookup: CDR1 MDHEN, CDR2 SYDVKM. The CDR3 is CASRRGTGAGNTIYF. The DNA of the CDR3 is TGTGCCAGCAGACGTGGGACAGGGGCTGGAAACACCATATATTTT.

This clone was found many times. The same CDR3 is also encoded by other DNA sequences in this sample. The rearrangement joins TRBV2 to TRBJ2-5, with 10 bases lining up with TRBD1. CDR1 and CDR2 from the germline V gene are SNHLY and FYNNEI. The CDR3 runs 14 residues. Trimming took 9 bases from V and 4 from J; bases not matched to a gene: 8. The CDR3 coding sequence is TGTGCCAGTGGTAGACAGGGGGCGTCAGAGACCCAGTACTTC. It is translated as CASGRQGASETQYF.

On this clone: A much more abundant neighbour one base away suggests this may be a read error. The same CDR3 can be traced to other DNA sequences in this sample. The genes are TRBV5-4 and TRBJ2-3; no firm D call. The CDR3 loop spans 13 amino acids. The V and J ends lost 0 bases and 0 bases respectively, with 2 bases between them. Germline loops: CDR1 SGHNT, CDR2 YYREEE (reference sequence). The CDR3 DNA is TGTGCCAGCAGCTTGGCTAGCACAGATACGCAGTATTTT. Its translation: CASSLASTDTQYF.

V is TRBV6-1 and J is TRBJ2-1, with 7 bases that match TRBD2. The CDR3 covers 14 residues. The V gene's germline CDR1 is MNHNS and CDR2 SASEGT. With 5 bases clipped from V and 2 bases from J, the junction kept 3 bases outside the gene matches. The CDR3 nucleotides read TGTGCCAGCAGTCCGAGCGGGGCCTACAATGAGCAGTTCTTC. This sequence encodes CASSPSGAYNEQFF.